The text below deals with one T cell receptor beta chain. Its matching antigen is unknown. This sample stems from a study of cytomegalovirus exposure and HLA in healthy donors. Turning to the study itself: Genotyping showed less than 85% of 350 to 400 donors falling in the Caucasian-associated ancestry cluster.

Findings of the study overall: For cytomegalovirus status, the classifier reportedly gave diagnoses with high specificity and sensitivity. Analysis performed later found roughly 17,000 TCR beta sequences associated with HLA alleles at 0.05 false discovery rate. Common viral pathogens were later found to be apparently linked to several of the most significant clusters.

A multiplex PCR was run with 60 Vbeta primers and 13 Jbeta primers. The repertoire was sequenced with immunoSEQ multiplex PCR; TCRdb's copy has only in-frame clones and lacks some. The repertoire holds approximately 220,000 clones, with roughly 80% as singletons. Input material: PBMCs. The TCR sequence derives from a girl between 10 and 17 years old in good health and CMV-seronegative.

The CDR3 protein is CASRNQGANYGYTF. The CDR3, as DNA: TGTGCCAGCAGAAACCAGGGGGCTAACTATGGCTACACCTTC. The V call is TRBV28, the J call TRBJ1-2, with 7 bases aligning to TRBD1. The CDR3 is 14 residues long. Germline assignment: CDR1 MDHEN and CDR2 SYDVKM. V lost 6 bases to trimming and J lost 0 bases; unmatched junction nucleotides: 4.